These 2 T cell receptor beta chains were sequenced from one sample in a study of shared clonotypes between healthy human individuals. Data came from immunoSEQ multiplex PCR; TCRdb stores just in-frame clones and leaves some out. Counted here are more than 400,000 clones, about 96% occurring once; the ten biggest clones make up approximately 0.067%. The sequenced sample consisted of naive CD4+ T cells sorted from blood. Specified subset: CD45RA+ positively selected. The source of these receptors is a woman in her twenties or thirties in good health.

CDR3 in amino acids: CASNLQGPHEQYF. CDR3 nucleotide sequence: TGTGCCAGCAATTTACAGGGGCCCCACGAGCAGTACTTC. The gene calls are TRBV2 and TRBJ2-7; TRBD1 matches at 7 bases. Unmatched junction bases numbered 8, after V lost 7 bases and J lost 5 bases. The CDR3 is 13 amino acids. CDR1 is SNHLY and CDR2 is FYNNEI in the germline V gene.

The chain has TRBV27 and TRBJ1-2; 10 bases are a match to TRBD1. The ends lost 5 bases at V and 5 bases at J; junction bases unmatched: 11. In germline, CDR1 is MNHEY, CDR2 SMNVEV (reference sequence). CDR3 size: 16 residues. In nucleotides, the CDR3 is TGTGCCAGCAGTCCCCGGGGGACAGGGGCTTATTATGGCTACACCTTC. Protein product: CASSPRGTGAYYGYTF.